The 21 T cell receptor beta chains presented below share a single source sample, sequenced in a study of blood T cell repertoires in COVID-19. Here immunoSEQ multiplex PCR was the method, and the copy in TCRdb shows in-frame clones only, minus some. The sample lists roughly 250,000 clones, approximately 90% occurring once. The sequencing input was PBMCs or T cells enriched from blood (not recorded which). These TCRs come from a woman between 18 and 29 years old who had recovered from COVID-19.

This sequence joins TRBV2 and TRBJ1-5; weak D call: TRBD1 (6 bases). Germline V gene lookup returns CDR1 SNHLY and CDR2 FYNNEI. This CDR3 has 13 residues. Trimming shortened V by 7 bases and J by 7 bases, and 14 bases separated the two germline ends. CDR3 sequence (DNA): TGTGCCAGCAAGGGGGTAACGGGGCAGCCCCAGCATTTT. Amino acids: CASKGVTGQPQHF. Full variable domain (rest looked up from reference TRBV2 and TRBJ1-5): EPEVTQTPSHQVTQMGQEVILRCVPISNHLYFYWYRQILGQKVEFLVSFYNNEISEKSEIFDDQFSVERPDGSNFTLKIRSTKLEDSAMYFCASKGVTGQPQHFGDGTRLSIL.

This clone was counted a single time. The chain has TRBV2 and TRBJ1-2; possible D gene TRBD1, 5 bases. V was shortened by 2 bases and J by 8 bases, with 12 bases between the two germline ends. This CDR3 is built from 13 residues. Per germline, CDR1 SNHLY and CDR2 FYNNEI. CDR3 sequence: CASSESGAQGYTF. DNA for the CDR3: TGTGCCAGCAGTGAAAGTGGGGCGCAAGGCTACACCTTC.

This chain connects TRBV3-1 (or the pseudogene TRBV3-2) to TRBJ1-2, with D tentatively TRBD1 (5 bases). Germline V gene sequence: CDR1 LGHDT, CDR2 YNNKEL (reference sequence). The germline V and J ends were trimmed by 2 bases and 4 bases, with 17 bases remaining between them. The CDR3 sequence is 16 residues long. The CDR3 here is CASSQSAGKEGYGYTF. In nucleotides, the CDR3 is TGTGCCAGCAGCCAAAGCGCAGGGAAGGAGGGCTATGGCTACACCTTC.

This CDR3 is CASSYGGSGLTQYF. CDR3 DNA sequence: TGTGCCAGCAGCTACGGGGGATCCGGCTTGACGCAGTATTTT. The J gene is TRBJ2-3, the V gene TRBV7-9; D might be TRBD2 (6 bases). The V end lost 4 bases, the J end lost 9 bases, and 17 bases lay between the germline ends. Germline lookup yields CDR1 SEHNR and CDR2 FQNEAQ (reference sequence). This CDR3 has 14 amino acids.

The chain combines TRBV5-1 with TRBJ2-1; 14 positions match TRBD2. CDR1 and CDR2 (germline): SGHRS, YFSETQ. V lost 3 bases to trimming and J lost 5 bases; unmatched junction nucleotides: 4. The CDR3 runs 16 residues. Here the CDR3 reads CASSSRTSGGNNEQFF. In nucleotides, the CDR3 is TGCGCCAGCAGCTCCCGGACTAGCGGGGGGAACAATGAGCAGTTCTTC.

The chain recombines TRBV5-1 with TRBJ1-6, with a weak D call TRBD1 (5 bases). V was trimmed by 6 bases and J by 0 bases, leaving 10 bases between them. CDR1 is SGHRS and CDR2 is YFSETQ in the germline V gene. This CDR3 region has 15 residues. CDR3 region: CASMKGRSYNSPLHF. The CDR3, as DNA: TGCGCCAGCATGAAGGGGCGCTCCTATAATTCACCCCTCCACTTT.

The rearrangement uses TRBV5-1 and TRBJ2-3; 9 positions agree with TRBD1. Per the germline V gene, CDR1 is SGHRS and CDR2 is YFSETQ. J gave up 2 bases and V 1 base, and 2 bases lay outside the gene matches. This CDR3 has 15 amino acids. The CDR3 nucleotides are TGCGCCAGCAGCTTGCGGGACAGGGACACAGATACGCAGTATTTT. This codes for CASSLRDRDTDTQYF. Full variable domain (rest looked up from reference TRBV5-1 and TRBJ2-3): KAGVTQTPRYLIKTRGQQVTLSCSPISGHRSVSWYQQTPGQGLQFLFEYFSETQRNKGNFPGRFSGRQFSNSRSEMNVSTLELGDSALYLCASSLRDRDTDTQYFGPGTRLTVL.

The chain links TRBV18 to TRBJ2-2; 8 bases align to TRBD2. In germline, CDR1 is KGHSH, CDR2 LQKENI. CDR3 size: 17 residues. Trimming removed 0 bases from V and 2 bases from J; junction bases left unmatched: 5. The CDR3 reads CASSPPGSGGNTGELFF. The CDR3 nucleotides are TGTGCCAGCTCACCACCGGGGAGCGGGGGAAACACCGGGGAGCTGTTTTTT.

This clone has more than one count but fewer than ten. The chain couples TRBV5-4 to TRBJ1-1; TRBD1 aligns across 7 bases. J was trimmed by 2 bases and V by 4 bases; bases with no gene match: 2. CDR1 is SGHNT and CDR2 is YYREEE in the germline V gene (reference sequence). CDR3 length: 13 amino acids. CDR3 sequence (DNA): TGTGCCAGCAGCCGACAGGGAAACACTGAAGCTTTCTTT. This gives the protein CASSRQGNTEAFF. Supplemented by reference TRBV5-4 and TRBJ1-1, the full variable domain reads ETGVTQSPTHLIKTRGQQVTLRCSSQSGHNTVSWYQQALGQGPQFIFQYYREEENGRGNFPPRFSGLQFPNYSSELNVNALELDDSALYLCASSRQGNTEAFFGQGTRLTVV.

The chain joins TRBV7-2 to TRBJ2-1, with unresolved D. V dropped 5 bases and J dropped 8 bases, with 7 bases sitting between them. The length of the CDR3 is 11 residues. Germline loops: CDR1 SGHTA, CDR2 FQGNSA. CDR3 DNA sequence: TGTGCCAGCAGCCCTCAGGATGAGCAGTTCTTC. Translating gives CASSPQDEQFF.

J is TRBJ2-7 and V is TRBV28; 8 bases fit TRBD1. Trimming took 1 base from V and 2 from J; bases not matched to a gene: 4. Germline CDR1 reads MDHEN; CDR2 reads SYDVKM. This CDR3 region has 15 residues. CDR3 loop: CASSLFGDRPYEQYF. CDR3 DNA: TGTGCCAGCAGTTTATTTGGGGACAGGCCCTACGAGCAGTACTTC. Variable domain in full (rest from reference TRBV28 and TRBJ2-7): DVKVTQSSRYLVKRTGEKVFLECVQDMDHENMFWYRQDPGLGLRLIYFSYDVKMKEKGDIPEGYSVSREKKERFSLILESASTNQTSMYLCASSLFGDRPYEQYFGPGTRLTVT.

This rearrangement joins TRBV4-2 to TRBJ2-3; 13 bases fit TRBD2. CDR1 is LGHNA and CDR2 is YNFKEQ in the germline V gene. V was pared by 3 bases and J by 2 bases, with 8 bases of the junction left unmatched. CDR3 length: 18 amino acids. CDR3 sequence (DNA): TGTGCCAGCAGCCAGACTAGCGGGGGGACTTACCTCACAGATACGCAGTATTTT. This sequence encodes CASSQTSGGTYLTDTQYF.

The V gene is TRBV2, the J gene TRBJ1-4; D call uncertain. Germline V gives CDR1 SNHLY, CDR2 FYNNEI. V lost 1 base, J lost 3 bases, and 6 bases lay in between. The CDR3 is 14 amino acids. CDR3 in DNA: TGTGCCAGCAGTGAAGGGAGGGCTAATGAAAAACTGTTTTTT. This codes for CASSEGRANEKLFF.

This clone appeared a single time. The chain is built from TRBV4-1 and TRBJ1-2, with D possibly being TRBD1 (5 bases). Trimming cost V 4 bases and J 7 bases, with 13 bases left between them. Germline lookup yields CDR1 MGHRA and CDR2 YSYEKL. The CDR3 contains 13 residues. CDR3 sequence: CASSPTGLSGYTF. The CDR3 DNA is TGCGCCAGCAGCCCTACGGGACTCTCTGGCTACACCTTC.

The chain links TRBV10-2 to TRBJ1-5; no clear D. Germline values: CDR1 WSHSY, CDR2 SAAADI. The CDR3 is 14 amino acids. Trimming removed 4 bases from V and 3 bases from J, with 10 bases in between. The CDR3, as DNA: TGCGCCAGCAGTGTTTCCGGTTACAATCAGCCCCAGCATTTT. Residues: CASSVSGYNQPQHF.

The genes are TRBV15 and TRBJ1-1; D remains ambiguous. V lost 1 base, J lost 0 bases, and 9 bases lay in between. CDR1 and CDR2 (germline): LNHNV, YYDKDF (reference sequence). CDR3 length equals 15 residues. The chain's CDR3 is CATSRARAMNTEAFF. CDR3 in DNA: TGTGCCACCAGCAGAGCGAGAGCAATGAACACTGAAGCTTTCTTT.

The genes are TRBV10-2 and TRBJ2-7; TRBD2 is a possible D gene (5 bases). The CDR3 contains 14 residues. Trimming cost V 4 bases and J 0 bases, with 10 bases left between them. Germline V CDR1 and CDR2: WSHSY, SAAADI. CDR3 in DNA: TGCGCCAGCAGTGTTAGCGCAAGCTCCTACGAGCAGTACTTC. It is translated as CASSVSASSYEQYF.

The V gene is TRBV12-3 or TRBV12-4, the J gene TRBJ2-1; D gene unclear. V lost 4 bases to trimming and J lost 6 bases, with 7 bases between them. The CDR3 has 12 amino acids. The CDR3 DNA reads TGTGCCAGCAGTTCCCTCCGCAATGAGCAGTTCTTC. Translation: CASSSLRNEQFF.

The V and J genes are TRBV15 and TRBJ1-1; D is uncertain. The germline V and J ends were trimmed by 1 base and 0 bases, with 9 bases remaining between them. Germline V gene lookup returns CDR1 LNHNV and CDR2 YYDKDF (reference sequence). This CDR3 is built from 15 residues. CDR3 residues: CATSRGEGMNTEAFF. The CDR3, as DNA: TGTGCCACCAGCAGAGGGGAGGGCATGAACACTGAAGCTTTCTTT.

This sequence joins TRBV5-1 and TRBJ1-1; D is unresolved. Between the trimmed V and J ends, which lost 2 bases and 3 bases, there was a span of 11 bases. The CDR3 runs 14 residues. In germline, CDR1 is SGHRS, CDR2 YFSETQ. CDR3 in amino acids: CASSFQAEYTEAFF. The CDR3 DNA sequence: TGCGCCAGCAGCTTTCAGGCAGAATACACTGAAGCTTTCTTT.

The gene calls are TRBV24-1 and TRBJ2-5; tentative D call: TRBD1 (5 bases). The germline V gene has CDR1 KGHDR and CDR2 SFDVKD. Trimming took 3 bases from V and 5 from J, leaving 9 bases between them. The CDR3 loop spans 13 amino acids. DNA for the CDR3: TGTGCCACCAGTGATGGACACCGGGAGACCCAGTACTTC. This gives the protein CATSDGHRETQYF.